In this sample, the clone carrying this T cell receptor (beta chain) turned up a few times. Its antigen is currently unknown. MiXCR, run by TCRdb on the 5' RACE reads, gives a single entry per CDR3 protein. Among roughly 330,000 distinct CDR3 sequences listed, approximately 4.2% were seen once. The length of the CDR3 is 14 residues. Trimming took off 0 bases at V and 4 bases at J, with 10 bases between the two ends. Germline-derived CDR1 and CDR2 are SGDLS and YYNGEE. The data are from a study of T cells after yellow fever vaccination. Study outcomes and limitations: Overlap between CD4 and CD8 compartments was detected for a small share of clonotypes.

Sequenced material: PBMCs, taken 5 days after the yellow fever booster vaccination. The receptor's source is a man younger than 35 who received the YFV17D yellow fever vaccine. The V call is TRBV9, the J call TRBJ1-1; D is possibly TRBD1 (6 bases). Written as DNA, the CDR3 is TGTGCCAGCAGCGTAGAGGGAGGGGGCACTGAAGCTTTCTTT. It is translated as CASSVEGGGTEAFF. Based on the CDR3 plus reference TRBV9 and TRBJ1-1, the full variable domain is DSGVTQTPKHLITATGQRVTLRCSPRSGDLSVYWYQQSLDQGLQFLIQYYNGEERAKGNILERFSAQQFPDLHSELNLSSLELGDSALYFCASSVEGGGTEAFFGQGTRLTVV.